The clone carrying this T cell receptor beta chain turned up a few times. Its cognate antigen is unknown. The data derive from a study of T cell repertoires in cytomegalovirus infection. Overall study: TCR beta signatures that were public indicated CMV infection and matching HLA type. Study-level findings and limits: There were HLA-C-restricted CMV-specific TCR beta clonotypes dominating the ex vivo response.

The CDR3 has 14 residues. Germline V lookup: CDR1 SQVTM, CDR2 ANQGSEA. With 6 bases clipped from V and 5 bases from J, the junction kept 7 bases outside the gene matches. One entry per CDR3 protein results from TCRdb running MiXCR on the reads. This sample carries over 85,000 distinct CDR3 sequences, 16% of them seen once, and the ten largest clones take over 8%. Sequencing input: PBMCs. The TCR comes from a human donor in good health (CMV status not recorded). Some clones in this sample may be carry-over from other donors' samples. The chain couples TRBV29-1 to TRBJ2-3; 11 nucleotides agree with TRBD1. The CDR3 DNA reads TGCAGCGTCGGATGGACAGGGGGCATAGATACGCAGTATTTT. Protein product: CSVGWTGGIDTQYF.